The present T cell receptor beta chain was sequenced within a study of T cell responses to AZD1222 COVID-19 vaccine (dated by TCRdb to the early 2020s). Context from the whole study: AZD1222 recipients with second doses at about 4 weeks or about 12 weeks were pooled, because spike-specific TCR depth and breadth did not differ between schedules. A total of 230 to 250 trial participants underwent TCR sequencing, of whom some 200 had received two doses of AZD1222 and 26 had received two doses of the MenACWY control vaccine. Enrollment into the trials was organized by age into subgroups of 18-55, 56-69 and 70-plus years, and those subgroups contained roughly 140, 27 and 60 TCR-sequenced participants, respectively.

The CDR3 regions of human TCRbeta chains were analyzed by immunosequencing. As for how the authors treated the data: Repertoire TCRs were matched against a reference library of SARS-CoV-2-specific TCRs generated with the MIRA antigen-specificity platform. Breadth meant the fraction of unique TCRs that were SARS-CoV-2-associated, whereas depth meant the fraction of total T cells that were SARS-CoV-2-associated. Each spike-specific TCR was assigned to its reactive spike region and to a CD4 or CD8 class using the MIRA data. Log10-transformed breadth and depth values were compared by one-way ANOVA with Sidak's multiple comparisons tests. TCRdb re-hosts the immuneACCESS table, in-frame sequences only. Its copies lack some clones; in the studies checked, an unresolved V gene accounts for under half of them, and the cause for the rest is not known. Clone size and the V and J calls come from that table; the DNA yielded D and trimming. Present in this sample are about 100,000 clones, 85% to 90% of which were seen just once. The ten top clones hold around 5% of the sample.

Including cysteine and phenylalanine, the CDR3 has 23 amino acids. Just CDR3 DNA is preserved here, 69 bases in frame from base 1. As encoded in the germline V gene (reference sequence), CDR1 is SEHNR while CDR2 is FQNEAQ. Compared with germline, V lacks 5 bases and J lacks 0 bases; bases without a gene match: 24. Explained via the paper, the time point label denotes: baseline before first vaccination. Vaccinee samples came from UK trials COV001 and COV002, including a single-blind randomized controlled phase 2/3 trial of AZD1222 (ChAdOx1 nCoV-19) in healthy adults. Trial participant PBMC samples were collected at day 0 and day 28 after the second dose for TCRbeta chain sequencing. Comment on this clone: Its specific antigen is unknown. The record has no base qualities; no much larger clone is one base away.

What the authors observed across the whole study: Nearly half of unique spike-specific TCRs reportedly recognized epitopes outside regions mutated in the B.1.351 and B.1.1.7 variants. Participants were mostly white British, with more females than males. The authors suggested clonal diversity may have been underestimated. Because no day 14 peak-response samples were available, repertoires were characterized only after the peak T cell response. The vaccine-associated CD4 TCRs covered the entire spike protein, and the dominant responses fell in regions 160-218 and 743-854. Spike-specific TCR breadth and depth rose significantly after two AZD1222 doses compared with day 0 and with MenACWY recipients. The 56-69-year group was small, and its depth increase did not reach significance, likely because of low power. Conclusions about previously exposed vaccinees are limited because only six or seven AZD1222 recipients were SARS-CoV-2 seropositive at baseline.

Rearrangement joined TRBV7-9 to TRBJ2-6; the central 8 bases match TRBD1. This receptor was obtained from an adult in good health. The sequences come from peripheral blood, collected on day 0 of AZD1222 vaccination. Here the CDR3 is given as CASSNSAFQGAYFPSSGANVLTF. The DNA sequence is TGTGCCAGCAGCAACTCCGCCTTTCAGGGGGCCTACTTTCCAAGCTCTGGGGCCAACGTCCTGACTTTC.